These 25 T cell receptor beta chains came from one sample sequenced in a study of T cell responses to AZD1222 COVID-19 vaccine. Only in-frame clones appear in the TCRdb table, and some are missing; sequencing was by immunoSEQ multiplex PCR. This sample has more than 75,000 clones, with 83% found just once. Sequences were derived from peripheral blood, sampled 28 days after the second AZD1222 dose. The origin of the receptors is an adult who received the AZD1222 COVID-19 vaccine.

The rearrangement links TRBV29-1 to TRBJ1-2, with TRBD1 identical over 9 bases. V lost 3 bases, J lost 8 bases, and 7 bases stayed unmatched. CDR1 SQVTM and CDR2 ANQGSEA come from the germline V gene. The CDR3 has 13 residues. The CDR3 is CSVDRDRGEGYTF. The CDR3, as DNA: TGCAGCGTTGACAGAGACAGGGGGGAAGGCTACACCTTC.

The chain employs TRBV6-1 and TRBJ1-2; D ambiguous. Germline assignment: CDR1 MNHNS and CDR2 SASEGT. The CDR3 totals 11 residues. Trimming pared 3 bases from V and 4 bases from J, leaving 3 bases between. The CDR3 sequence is CASSDSYGYTF. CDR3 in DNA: TGTGCCAGCAGTGACAGCTATGGCTACACCTTC.

In nucleotides, the CDR3 is TGTGCCAGCCGGAGAGGGGCTGGGGCCAACGTCCTGACTTTC. Amino acid sequence: CASRRGAGANVLTF. The gene calls are TRBV2 and TRBJ2-6; D may match TRBD1 or TRBD2 (5 bases each). Germline assignment: CDR1 SNHLY and CDR2 FYNNEI. Between the trimmed V and J ends, which lost 8 bases and 2 bases, there was a span of 10 bases. CDR3 length: 14 residues.

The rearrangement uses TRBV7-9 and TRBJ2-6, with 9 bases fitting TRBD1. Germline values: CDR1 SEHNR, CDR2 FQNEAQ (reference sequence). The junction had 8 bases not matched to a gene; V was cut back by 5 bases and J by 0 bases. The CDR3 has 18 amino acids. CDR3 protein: CASSIGTGTSSGANVLTF. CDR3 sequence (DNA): TGTGCCAGCAGCATAGGGACAGGGACGAGCTCTGGGGCCAACGTCCTGACTTTC.

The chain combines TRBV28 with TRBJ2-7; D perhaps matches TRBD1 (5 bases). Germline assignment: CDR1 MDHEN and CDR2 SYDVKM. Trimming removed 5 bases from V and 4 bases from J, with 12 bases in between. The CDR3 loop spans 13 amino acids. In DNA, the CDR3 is TGTGCCAGCAGTACCTCAGACAGATACGAGCAGTACTTC. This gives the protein CASSTSDRYEQYF.

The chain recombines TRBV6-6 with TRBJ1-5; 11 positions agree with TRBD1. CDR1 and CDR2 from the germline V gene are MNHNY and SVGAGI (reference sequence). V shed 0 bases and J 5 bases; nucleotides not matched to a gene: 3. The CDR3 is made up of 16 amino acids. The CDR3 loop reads CASSYSTGQGDQPQHF. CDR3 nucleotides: TGTGCCAGCAGTTACTCTACGGGACAGGGGGATCAGCCCCAGCATTTT.

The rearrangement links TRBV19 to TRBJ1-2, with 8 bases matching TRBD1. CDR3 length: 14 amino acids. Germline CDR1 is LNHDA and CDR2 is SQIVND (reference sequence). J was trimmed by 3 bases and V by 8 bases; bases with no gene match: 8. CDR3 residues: CASRSQGADYGYTF. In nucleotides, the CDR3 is TGTGCCAGTCGCTCTCAGGGGGCGGACTATGGCTACACCTTC.

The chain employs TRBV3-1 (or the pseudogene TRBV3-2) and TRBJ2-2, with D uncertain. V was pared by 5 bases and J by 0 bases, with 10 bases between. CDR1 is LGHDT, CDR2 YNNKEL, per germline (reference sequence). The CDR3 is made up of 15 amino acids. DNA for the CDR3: TGTGCCAGCAGCTACGGACGGGCGAACACCGGGGAGCTGTTTTTT. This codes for CASSYGRANTGELFF.

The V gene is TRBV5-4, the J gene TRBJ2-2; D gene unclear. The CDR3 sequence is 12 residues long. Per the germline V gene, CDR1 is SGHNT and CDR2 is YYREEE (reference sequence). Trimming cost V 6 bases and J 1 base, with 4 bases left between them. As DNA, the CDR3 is TGTGCCAGCATGGGGAACACCGGGGAGCTGTTTTTT. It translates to CASMGNTGELFF.

Written as DNA, the CDR3 is TGTGCCAGCAGTGATTTTTTCCAGGGGGCTCAGCCCCAGCATTTT. The encoded protein is CASSDFFQGAQPQHF. The rearrangement links TRBV6-1 to TRBJ1-5; 8 bases match TRBD1. J gave up 6 bases and V 3 bases, and 7 bases lay outside the gene matches. Germline CDR1 reads MNHNS; CDR2 reads SASEGT. CDR3 size: 15 residues.

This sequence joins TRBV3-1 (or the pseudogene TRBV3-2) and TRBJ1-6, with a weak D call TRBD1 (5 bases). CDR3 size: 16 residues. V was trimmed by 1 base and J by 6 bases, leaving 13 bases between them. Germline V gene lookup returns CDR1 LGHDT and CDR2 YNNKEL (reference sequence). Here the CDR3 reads CASSQVPDTFNSPLHF. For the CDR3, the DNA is TGTGCCAGCAGCCAAGTGCCGGACACATTTAATTCACCCCTCCACTTT.

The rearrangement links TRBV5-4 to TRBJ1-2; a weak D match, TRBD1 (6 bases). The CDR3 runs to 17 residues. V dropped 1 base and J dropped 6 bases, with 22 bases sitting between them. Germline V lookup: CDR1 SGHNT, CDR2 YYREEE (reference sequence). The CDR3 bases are TGTGCCAGCAGCTTGAACGGCAGGGGTATTGGTTTGGATGGCTACACCTTC. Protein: CASSLNGRGIGLDGYTF. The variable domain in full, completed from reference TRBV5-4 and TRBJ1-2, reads ETGVTQSPTHLIKTRGQQVTLRCSSQSGHNTVSWYQQALGQGPQFIFQYYREEENGRGNFPPRFSGLQFPNYSSELNVNALELDDSALYLCASSLNGRGIGLDGYTFGSGTRLTVV.

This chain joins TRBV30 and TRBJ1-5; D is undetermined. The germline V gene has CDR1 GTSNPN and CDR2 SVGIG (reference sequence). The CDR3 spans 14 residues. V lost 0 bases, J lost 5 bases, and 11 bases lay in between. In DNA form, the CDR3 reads TGTGCCTGGAGTGTACCCCGACCTTATCAGCCCCAGCATTTT. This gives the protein CAWSVPRPYQPQHF. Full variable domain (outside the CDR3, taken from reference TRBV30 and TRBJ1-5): SQTIHQWPATLVQPVGSPLSLECTVEGTSNPNLYWYRQAAGRGLQLLFYSVGIGQISSEVPQNLSASRPQDRQFILSSKKLLLSDSGFYLCAWSVPRPYQPQHFGDGTRLSIL.

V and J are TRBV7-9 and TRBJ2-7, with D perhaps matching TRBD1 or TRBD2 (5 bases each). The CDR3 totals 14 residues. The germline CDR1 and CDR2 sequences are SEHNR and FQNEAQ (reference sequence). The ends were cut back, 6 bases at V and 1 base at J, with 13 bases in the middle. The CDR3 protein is CASSPGGGSYEQYF. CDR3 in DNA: TGTGCCAGCAGTCCCGGTGGGGGATCCTACGAGCAGTACTTC.

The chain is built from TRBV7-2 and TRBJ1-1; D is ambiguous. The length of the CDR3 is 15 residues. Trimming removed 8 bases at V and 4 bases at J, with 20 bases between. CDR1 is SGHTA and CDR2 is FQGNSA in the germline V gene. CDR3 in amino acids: CASSREGNYRTEAFF. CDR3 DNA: TGTGCCAGCTCCCGGGAGGGCAACTATCGCACTGAAGCTTTCTTT.

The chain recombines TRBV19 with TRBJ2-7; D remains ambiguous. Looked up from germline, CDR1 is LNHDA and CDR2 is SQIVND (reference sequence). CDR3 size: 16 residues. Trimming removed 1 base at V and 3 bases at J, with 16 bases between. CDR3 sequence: CASSIGVGSPHYEQYF. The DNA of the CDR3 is TGTGCCAGTAGTATAGGAGTAGGTTCACCCCACTACGAGCAGTACTTC. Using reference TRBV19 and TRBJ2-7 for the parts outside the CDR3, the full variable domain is DGGITQSPKYLFRKEGQNVTLSCEQNLNHDAMYWYRQDPGQGLRLIYYSQIVNDFQKGDIAEGYSVSREKKESFPLTVTSAQKNPTAFYLCASSIGVGSPHYEQYFGPGTRLTVT.

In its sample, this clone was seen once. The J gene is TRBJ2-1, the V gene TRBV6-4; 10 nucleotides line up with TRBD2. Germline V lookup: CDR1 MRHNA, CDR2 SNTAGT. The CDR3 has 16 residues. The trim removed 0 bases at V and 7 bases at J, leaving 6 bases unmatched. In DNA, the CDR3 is TGTGCCAGCAGTGACTCTCGGGCTAGCGGGAGAAATGAGCAGTTCTTC. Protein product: CASSDSRASGRNEQFF.

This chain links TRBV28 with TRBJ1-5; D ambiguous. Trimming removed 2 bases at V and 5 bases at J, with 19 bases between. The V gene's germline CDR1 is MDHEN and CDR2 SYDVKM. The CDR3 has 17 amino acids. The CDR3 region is CASSLMPRTKVHQPQHF. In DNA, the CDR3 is TGTGCCAGCAGTTTAATGCCCCGCACAAAGGTTCATCAGCCCCAGCATTTT.

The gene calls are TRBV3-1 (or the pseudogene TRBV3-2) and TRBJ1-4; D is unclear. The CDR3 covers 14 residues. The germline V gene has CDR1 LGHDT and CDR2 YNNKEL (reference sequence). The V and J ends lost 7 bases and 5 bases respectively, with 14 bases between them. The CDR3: CASKRSDGNEKLFF. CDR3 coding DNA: TGTGCCAGCAAAAGGTCGGATGGCAATGAAAAACTGTTTTTT.

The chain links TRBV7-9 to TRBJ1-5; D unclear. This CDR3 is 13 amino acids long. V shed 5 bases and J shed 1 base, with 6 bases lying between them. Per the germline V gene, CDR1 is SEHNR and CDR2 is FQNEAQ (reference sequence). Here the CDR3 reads CASSLHSNQPQHF. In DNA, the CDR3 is TGTGCCAGCAGCCTTCACAGCAATCAGCCCCAGCATTTT.

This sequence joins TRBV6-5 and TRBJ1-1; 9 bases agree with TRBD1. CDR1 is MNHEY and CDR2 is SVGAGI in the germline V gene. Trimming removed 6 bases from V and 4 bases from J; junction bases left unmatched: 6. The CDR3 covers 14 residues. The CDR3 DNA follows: TGTGCCAGCAGACCTGACAGGGGGGGCACTGAAGCTTTCTTT. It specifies CASRPDRGGTEAFF.

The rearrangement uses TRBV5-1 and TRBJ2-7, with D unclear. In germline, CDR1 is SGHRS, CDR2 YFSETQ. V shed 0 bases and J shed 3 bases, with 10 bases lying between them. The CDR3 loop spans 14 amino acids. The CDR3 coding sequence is TGCGCCAGCAGCTTGGACGGATCCGACTACGAGCAGTACTTC. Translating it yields CASSLDGSDYEQYF.

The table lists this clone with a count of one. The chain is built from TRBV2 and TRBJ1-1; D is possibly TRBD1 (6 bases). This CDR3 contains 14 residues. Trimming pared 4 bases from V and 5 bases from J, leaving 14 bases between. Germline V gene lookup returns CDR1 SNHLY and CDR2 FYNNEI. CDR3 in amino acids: CASSAGKRGTEAFF. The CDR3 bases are TGTGCCAGCAGTGCGGGGAAAAGGGGGACTGAAGCTTTCTTT. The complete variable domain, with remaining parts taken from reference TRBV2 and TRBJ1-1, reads EPEVTQTPSHQVTQMGQEVILRCVPISNHLYFYWYRQILGQKVEFLVSFYNNEISEKSEIFDDQFSVERPDGSNFTLKIRSTKLEDSAMYFCASSAGKRGTEAFFGQGTRLTVV.

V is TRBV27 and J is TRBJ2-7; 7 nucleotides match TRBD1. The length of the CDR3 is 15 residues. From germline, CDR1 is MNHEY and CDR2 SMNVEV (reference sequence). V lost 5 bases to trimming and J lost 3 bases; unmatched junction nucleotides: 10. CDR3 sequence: CASSIQGQNYYEQYF. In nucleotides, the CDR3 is TGTGCCAGCAGTATACAGGGACAGAATTACTACGAGCAGTACTTC.

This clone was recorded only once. The CDR3 region has the DNA TGTGCCAGCAGCGTAAGAGGGACTAGCGGGATCTACCAATCAGGAGATACGCAGTATTTT. It is translated as CASSVRGTSGIYQSGDTQYF. The chain links TRBV9 to TRBJ2-3; TRBD2 agrees at 13 bases. This CDR3 has 20 residues. The V gene's germline CDR1 is SGDLS and CDR2 YYNGEE. Germline trimming cut 1 base from V and 5 bases from J; bases unmatched to any gene: 16.